This T cell receptor beta chain stems from a study of T cells in Graves' hyperthyroidism and ophthalmopathy. TCR beta CDR3 sequences were amplified from RNA transcripts. With the HTBI primer set, the TCR CDR3 went through a first round of RT-PCR. TCRdb itself ran the multiplex PCR reads through MiXCR, one entry per CDR3 protein. The table records more than 550,000 distinct CDR3 sequences, roughly 20% of them present only once. This CDR3 is 14 amino acids long. V lost 5 bases, J lost 0 bases, and 7 bases lay in between. Germline CDR1 is SGHAT and CDR2 is FQNNGV. This sequence was found in a woman between 50 and 59 years old with Graves' hyperthyroidism that later progressed to Graves' ophthalmopathy. The rearrangement joins TRBV11-2 to TRBJ1-4; D uncertain. Specimen: blood. The CDR3 loop reads CASSPEPTNEKLFF. CDR3 DNA: TGTGCCAGCAGCCCGGAACCAACTAATGAAAAACTGTTTTTT.